One and the same sample provided the 29 T cell receptor beta chains below, sequenced in a study of blood T cell repertoires in COVID-19. Sequencing used immunoSEQ multiplex PCR; TCRdb keeps in-frame clones, though not all of them. The table lists roughly 49,000 clones, more than 85% of them singletons. Sequenced material: peripheral blood. These receptor sequences come from a woman at least 80 years old with acute or convalescent COVID-19.

The chain carries TRBV6-5 and TRBJ1-1; TRBD1 might be the D (5 bases). CDR1 and CDR2 from the germline V gene are MNHEY and SVGAGI. This CDR3 spans 12 amino acids. V was clipped by 6 bases and J by 7 bases, with 12 bases between them. CDR3 sequence (DNA): TGTGCCAGCAGGACGACAGCCGGTGAAGCTTTCTTT. This translates into CASRTTAGEAFF.

The sample holds a few counts of this clone. The chain is built from TRBV10-3 and TRBJ1-6; no definite D call. Per the germline V gene, CDR1 is ENHRY and CDR2 is SYGVKD. The CDR3 totals 14 residues. V was clipped by 7 bases and J by 7 bases, with 14 bases between them. In nucleotides, the CDR3 is TGTGCCATCAAGACCCTCGGGAGCAATTCACCCCTCCACTTT. Protein sequence: CAIKTLGSNSPLHF.

V gene TRBV5-1 combines with J gene TRBJ2-6, with D unresolved. This CDR3 comprises 14 residues. From germline, CDR1 is SGHRS and CDR2 YFSETQ. V was pared by 4 bases and J by 0 bases, with 5 bases between. CDR3 bases: TGCGCCAGCAGCCCAGTCTCTGGGGCCAACGTCCTGACTTTC. This codes for CASSPVSGANVLTF. Looking up the rest from reference TRBV5-1 and TRBJ2-6 gives the full variable domain: KAGVTQTPRYLIKTRGQQVTLSCSPISGHRSVSWYQQTPGQGLQFLFEYFSETQRNKGNFPGRFSGRQFSNSRSEMNVSTLELGDSALYLCASSPVSGANVLTFGAGSRLTVL.

This chain links TRBV5-1 with TRBJ1-2, with D possibly TRBD1 on 5 matching bases. V was shortened by 8 bases and J by 4 bases, with 15 bases between the two germline ends. This CDR3 comprises 13 residues. From germline, CDR1 is SGHRS and CDR2 YFSETQ. The CDR3 loop reads CASTGGDVYGYTF. The CDR3, as DNA: TGCGCCAGTACGGGCGGGGACGTCTATGGCTACACCTTC.

V and J are TRBV19 and TRBJ2-2; weak D call: TRBD1 (5 bases). Trimming removed 3 bases from V and 6 bases from J, with 14 bases in between. The germline V gene encodes CDR1 LNHDA and CDR2 SQIVND (reference sequence). The CDR3 totals 15 residues. CDR3 coding DNA: TGTGCCAGTAGTATCCCGACAGTGGGTTCCGGGGAGCTGTTTTTT. Translating it yields CASSIPTVGSGELFF.

The V and J genes are TRBV6-1 and TRBJ1-5, with TRBD1 matching over 8 bases. CDR1 and CDR2 (germline): MNHNS, SASEGT. V was pared by 0 bases and J by 5 bases, with 3 bases of the junction left unmatched. The CDR3 has 15 residues. The CDR3: CASSEATGGHQPQHF. Here the CDR3 DNA reads TGTGCCAGCAGTGAAGCAACAGGGGGACATCAGCCCCAGCATTTT.

The chain recombines TRBV10-1 with TRBJ2-2; D gene uncertain. This CDR3 has 15 amino acids. CDR1 is WNHNN and CDR2 is SYGVQD in the germline V gene (reference sequence). V was trimmed by 5 bases and J by 1 base, leaving 11 bases between them. The CDR3 DNA sequence: TGCGCCAGCAGTCCAGACAAAAGGAACACCGGGGAGCTGTTTTTT. This translates into CASSPDKRNTGELFF.

The CDR3 sequence: CASSYSPGQGSNQPQHF. DNA of the CDR3: TGTGCCAGCAGTTACTCACCGGGACAGGGGAGCAATCAGCCCCAGCATTTT. This chain uses TRBV6-2 or TRBV6-3 with TRBJ1-5; 10 bases line up with TRBD1. Germline V gene lookup returns CDR1 MNHEY and CDR2 SVGEGT. V lost 0 bases and J lost 1; bases outside the gene matches: 3. The CDR3 covers 17 residues.

The chain uses TRBV11-2 and TRBJ2-7; TRBD2 might be the D (6 bases). Germline-derived CDR1 and CDR2 are SGHAT and FQNNGV. The CDR3 runs to 15 residues. The germline V and J ends were trimmed by 7 bases and 0 bases, with 16 bases remaining between them. The CDR3 spells CASTLRASVSYEQYF. CDR3 coding DNA: TGTGCCAGCACCCTGAGGGCTAGCGTCTCCTACGAGCAGTACTTC. Full variable domain (outside the CDR3, taken from reference TRBV11-2 and TRBJ2-7): EAGVAQSPRYKIIEKRQSVAFWCNPISGHATLYWYQQILGQGPKLLIQFQNNGVVDDSQLPKDRFSAERLKGVDSTLKIQPAKLEDSAVYLCASTLRASVSYEQYFGPGTRLTVT.

The chain has TRBV24-1 and TRBJ2-5; D gene ambiguous. This CDR3 is 15 amino acids long. CDR1 is KGHDR and CDR2 is SFDVKD in the germline V gene. V lost 3 bases to trimming and J lost 5 bases, with 15 bases between them. The CDR3 DNA sequence: TGTGCCACCAGTGATCCTGCCCAACGGCGGGAGACCCAGTACTTC. This codes for CATSDPAQRRETQYF.

The chain joins TRBV7-9 to TRBJ1-3; D unclear. Germline V gene lookup returns CDR1 SEHNR and CDR2 FQNEAQ (reference sequence). This CDR3 is 15 amino acids long. V lost 4 bases and J lost 4, with 14 bases in between. CDR3 nucleotides: TGTGCCAGCAGCTCGAGACCGGGTTCGGGAAACACCATATATTTT. This encodes CASSSRPGSGNTIYF.

The chain employs TRBV6-1 and TRBJ2-1; 14 nucleotides align to TRBD2. The CDR3 covers 19 residues. Germline V lookup: CDR1 MNHNS, CDR2 SASEGT. The junction had 8 bases not matched to a gene; V was cut back by 4 bases and J by 0 bases. CDR3 coding DNA: TGTGCCAGCAGTGGGGGACTAGCGGGAGCAATAAGCTCCTACAATGAGCAGTTCTTC. It encodes CASSGGLAGAISSYNEQFF.

V gene TRBV19 combines with J gene TRBJ1-4; possible D gene TRBD1, 6 bases. The CDR3 totals 15 residues. Trimming left V 5 bases short and J 8 bases short, with 18 bases between. Per the germline V gene, CDR1 is LNHDA and CDR2 is SQIVND (reference sequence). The CDR3 spells CASSLSTGVGEKLFF. The CDR3 DNA is TGTGCCAGTAGTCTCTCGACAGGAGTTGGCGAAAAACTGTTTTTT.

The chain couples TRBV11-2 to TRBJ2-2; D unclear. Germline values: CDR1 SGHAT, CDR2 FQNNGV. CDR3 length: 14 residues. Deletions cut 5 bases from V and 5 bases from J, with 12 bases between. CDR3 DNA sequence: TGTGCCAGCAGCCCCTGGAGTATTACCGGGGAGCTGTTTTTT. It specifies CASSPWSITGELFF.

This clone has only one observation. The V call is TRBV5-1, the J call TRBJ2-3; TRBD1 aligns across 9 bases. J was trimmed by 4 bases and V by 4 bases; bases with no gene match: 10. Germline CDR1 SGHRS, CDR2 YFSETQ. This CDR3 contains 16 residues. The CDR3 reads CASSLPQGAVPDTQYF. The CDR3 nucleotides are TGCGCCAGCAGCCTACCACAGGGGGCGGTACCAGATACGCAGTATTTT. Full variable domain (missing parts from reference TRBV5-1 and TRBJ2-3): KAGVTQTPRYLIKTRGQQVTLSCSPISGHRSVSWYQQTPGQGLQFLFEYFSETQRNKGNFPGRFSGRQFSNSRSEMNVSTLELGDSALYLCASSLPQGAVPDTQYFGPGTRLTVL.

This sequence joins TRBV7-9 and TRBJ2-3, with 10 bases identical to TRBD1. The germline V gene has CDR1 SEHNR and CDR2 FQNEAQ (reference sequence). V dropped 3 bases and J dropped 4; count of bases not matched to a gene: 7. The CDR3 covers 16 residues. This CDR3 is CASSFLPGTGADTQYF. The CDR3 region has the DNA TGTGCCAGCAGCTTTTTACCGGGGACAGGGGCAGATACGCAGTATTTT.

The rearrangement uses TRBV29-1 and TRBJ2-5; 9 bases agree with TRBD1. Germline V gene sequence: CDR1 SQVTM, CDR2 ANQGSEA. The CDR3 loop spans 12 amino acids. J gave up 5 bases and V 7 bases, and 5 bases lay outside the gene matches. CDR3 protein: CSGRQGGETQYF. The CDR3 bases are TGCAGCGGCAGACAGGGGGGGGAGACCCAGTACTTC.

V is TRBV19 and J is TRBJ2-1, with a tentative D call TRBD1 (5 bases). Trimming shortened V by 4 bases and J by 8 bases, and 15 bases separated the two germline ends. This CDR3 contains 14 residues. Germline V gene data show CDR1 as LNHDA and CDR2 as SQIVND (reference sequence). The DNA of the CDR3 is TGTGCCAGTAGTAGTCAGGGCCGTGTTTATGAGCAGTTCTTC. Translating gives CASSSQGRVYEQFF.

V usage is TRBV6-5 and J usage is TRBJ2-3; a possible D gene is TRBD2 (6 bases). Germline V gene lookup returns CDR1 MNHEY and CDR2 SVGAGI. This CDR3 is 14 amino acids long. Trimming cost V 6 bases and J 2 bases, with 12 bases left between them. DNA of the CDR3: TGTGCCAGCAGCAGAGGAGGGCCCACAGATACGCAGTATTTT. This codes for CASSRGGPTDTQYF.

J is TRBJ1-2 and V is TRBV9, with TRBD1 matching over 12 bases. After removal of 4 bases from V and 10 bases from J, the junction contained 5 bases not matched to a gene. The CDR3 extends over 13 amino acids. The germline CDR1 and CDR2 sequences are SGDLS and YYNGEE. CDR3 protein: CASSTGTGGAYTF. The CDR3 DNA sequence: TGTGCCAGCAGCACAGGGACAGGGGGCGCCTACACCTTC.

This clone was counted between two and nine times. The chain joins TRBV6-2 or TRBV6-3 to TRBJ2-7; perhaps TRBD2 as D (6 bases). CDR3 size: 16 residues. Germline V gene data show CDR1 as MNHEY and CDR2 as SVGEGT. With 2 bases removed from V and 5 bases from J, the gap between germline ends came to 19 bases. The CDR3 region is CASSYTTGLGDHEQYF. The CDR3 nucleotides are TGTGCCAGCAGTTACACTACGGGACTCGGTGACCACGAGCAGTACTTC.

This clone appeared a few times. The chain carries TRBV11-3 and TRBJ1-1; 8 positions match TRBD1. The germline V gene has CDR1 SGHNT and CDR2 YENEEA. V trimming: 1 base; J trimming: 3 bases; junction bases outside the gene matches: 7. This CDR3 spans 16 amino acids. The CDR3 DNA sequence: TGTGCCAGCAGCTTAGTGACAGGGGCGGGGGACACTGAAGCTTTCTTT. Amino acid sequence: CASSLVTGAGDTEAFF.

The gene calls are TRBV30 and TRBJ2-6; D uncertain. The CDR3 totals 14 residues. Trimming stripped 3 bases from V and 4 bases from J, with 10 bases between. Per the germline V gene, CDR1 is GTSNPN and CDR2 is SVGIG (reference sequence). Here the CDR3 DNA reads TGTGCCTGGAGAGTGGCAAACGGGGCCAACGTCCTGACTTTC. Translating it yields CAWRVANGANVLTF.

CDR3 DNA: TGCAGCGTTGATGAAATAGCGGGAAGGTCCTACGAGCAGTACTTC. Residues: CSVDEIAGRSYEQYF. The chain couples TRBV29-1 to TRBJ2-7; 8 bases agree with TRBD2. Germline V gene sequence: CDR1 SQVTM, CDR2 ANQGSEA. The CDR3 sequence is 15 residues long. J was trimmed by 1 base and V by 3 bases; bases with no gene match: 8.

This clone has only one observation. The chain joins TRBV7-9 to TRBJ1-2; TRBD1 agrees at 7 bases. Trimming took 5 bases from V and 7 from J; bases not matched to a gene: 31. The CDR3 covers 21 residues. The germline V gene encodes CDR1 SEHNR and CDR2 FQNEAQ (reference sequence). CDR3 region: CASSTRTLRHRGWEWESGYTF. CDR3 sequence (DNA): TGTGCCAGCAGCACCAGAACCCTCCGCCACAGGGGTTGGGAATGGGAATCTGGCTACACCTTC. Together with reference TRBV7-9 and TRBJ1-2, the CDR3 gives the full variable domain: DTGVSQNPRHKITKRGQNVTFRCDPISEHNRLYWYRQTLGQGPEFLTYFQNEAQLEKSRLLSDRFSAERPKGSFSTLEIQRTEQGDSAMYLCASSTRTLRHRGWEWESGYTFGSGTRLTVV.

The chain joins TRBV7-8 to TRBJ1-3; TRBD1 aligns across 7 bases. Germline values: CDR1 SGHVS, CDR2 FQNEAQ. V was clipped by 4 bases and J by 4 bases; unmatched bases: 7. The CDR3 is 15 amino acids. The CDR3 DNA reads TGTGCCAGCAGCTCCTCGACAGGGATCGGAAACACCATATATTTT. It specifies CASSSSTGIGNTIYF.

The V call is TRBV7-2, the J call TRBJ1-2, with a tentative D call TRBD1 (5 bases). The V end was cut by 5 bases, the J end by 6 bases, with 16 bases between. The CDR3 totals 14 residues. Per the germline V gene, CDR1 is SGHTA and CDR2 is FQGNSA. The CDR3 loop is CASSPPPGGNGYTF. CDR3 nucleotides: TGTGCCAGCAGCCCCCCACCCGGGGGAAATGGCTACACCTTC.

The chain couples TRBV4-3 to TRBJ2-7; no firm D call. The CDR3 spans 15 residues. CDR1 and CDR2 from the germline V gene are LGHNA and YSLEER. Trimming stripped 1 base from V and 0 bases from J, with 10 bases between. The CDR3 region is CASSQGYRSSYEQYF. The CDR3 DNA follows: TGCGCCAGCAGCCAAGGCTACCGAAGCTCCTACGAGCAGTACTTC.

This clone was seen a single time. V is TRBV5-6 and J is TRBJ2-1, with 10 bases aligning to TRBD2. The V and J ends lost 1 base and 7 bases, in that order; junction bases with no gene match: 5. The CDR3 runs to 15 residues. Germline lookup yields CDR1 SGHDT and CDR2 YYEEEE. This CDR3 reads CASSLRTSGWNEQFF. CDR3 in DNA: TGTGCCAGCAGCTTGCGGACTAGCGGTTGGAATGAGCAGTTCTTC.